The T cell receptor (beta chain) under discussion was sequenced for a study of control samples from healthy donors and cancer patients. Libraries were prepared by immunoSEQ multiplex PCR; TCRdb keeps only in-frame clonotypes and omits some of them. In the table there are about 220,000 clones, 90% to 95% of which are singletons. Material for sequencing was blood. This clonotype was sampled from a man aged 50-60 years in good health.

The CDR3 spells CASSEAPGGGDEAFF. For the CDR3, the DNA is TGTGCCAGCAGTGAAGCGCCGGGCGGGGGGGATGAAGCTTTCTTT. The V call is TRBV6-1, the J call TRBJ1-1; tentatively, D is TRBD1 (5 bases). The V and J ends lost 0 bases and 7 bases respectively, with 15 bases between them. This CDR3 contains 15 residues. In germline, CDR1 is MNHNS, CDR2 SASEGT.